These T cell receptor beta chains were read from a single sample in a study of OX40 agonist ivuxolimab in advanced cancers. Produced via immunoSEQ multiplex PCR; TCRdb's table is partial and in-frame only. The data hold fewer than 25,000 clones, with around 85% observed a single time. The specimen comprised CD4+ or CD8+ T cells sorted from blood, sampled in a trial of the OX40 agonist ivuxolimab. Every receptor here comes from an adult with an advanced solid tumor such as melanoma, head and neck, liver or kidney cancer. Both conserved end residues are part of each CDR3. D genes are given only for firm matches. Clone size is stated in some rows and not others, as once, few, many or a class when expanded.

V gene: TRBV11-3
clone size: .
J gene: TRBJ1-2
D gene: .
CDR3 protein: CASTIGPNYGYTF
CDR3 DNA: TGTGCCAGCACCATAGGACCGAACTATGGCTACACCTTC

V gene: TRBV5-1
clone size: .
J gene: TRBJ2-3
D gene: TRBD2
CDR3 protein: CASSLGTSGGTDTQYF
CDR3 DNA: TGCGCCAGCAGCTTGGGGACTAGTGGTGGCACAGATACGCAGTATTTT

V gene: TRBV5-4
clone size: .
J gene: TRBJ2-2
D gene: TRBD2
CDR3 protein: CASKSGTSGGPGTGELFF
CDR3 DNA: TGTGCCAGCAAATCCGGGACTAGCGGGGGCCCGGGCACCGGGGAGCTGTTTTTT

V gene: TRBV6-5
clone size: .
J gene: TRBJ2-7
D gene: .
CDR3 protein: CASTSSDSWGYEQYF
CDR3 DNA: TGTGCCAGCACCTCATCTGATTCTTGGGGCTACGAGCAGTACTTC

V gene: TRBV6-6
clone size: .
J gene: TRBJ2-2
D gene: TRBD1
CDR3 protein: CASRGTGVTGELFF
CDR3 DNA: TGTGCCAGCAGGGGGACAGGGGTTACCGGGGAGCTGTTTTTT

V gene: TRBV5-6
clone size: few
J gene: TRBJ2-7
D gene: .
CDR3 protein: CASSLVVGRAYEQYF
CDR3 DNA: TGTGCCAGCAGCTTGGTTGTTGGCAGGGCCTACGAGCAGTACTTC

V gene: TRBV7-2
clone size: .
J gene: TRBJ1-2
D gene: .
CDR3 protein: CASSSTRGGFYGYTF
CDR3 DNA: TGTGCCAGCAGCTCCACCAGGGGAGGGTTCTATGGCTACACCTTC

V gene: TRBV7-9
clone size: once
J gene: TRBJ1-2
D gene: .
CDR3 protein: CASQGTHSVF
CDR3 DNA: TGTGCCAGTCAGGGGACCCATAGCGTCTTC

V gene: TRBV4-1
clone size: .
J gene: TRBJ2-7
D gene: TRBD1
CDR3 protein: CASSQEPGTGYEQYF
CDR3 DNA: TGCGCCAGCAGCCAAGAACCCGGGACAGGGTACGAGCAGTACTTC

V gene: TRBV29-1
clone size: .
J gene: TRBJ1-4
D gene: TRBD1
CDR3 protein: CSAAGGTGGEKLFF
CDR3 DNA: TGCAGCGCCGCCGGAGGGACAGGGGGTGAAAAACTGTTTTTT

V gene: TRBV5-1
clone size: .
J gene: TRBJ2-1
D gene: .
CDR3 protein: CASSRDPTSSYNEQFF
CDR3 DNA: TGCGCCAGCAGCCGGGACCCGACGAGCTCCTACAATGAGCAGTTCTTC

V gene: TRBV20-1
clone size: .
J gene: TRBJ2-7
D gene: .
CDR3 protein: CSAEISYEQYF
CDR3 DNA: TGCAGTGCTGAAATTTCCTACGAGCAGTACTTC

V gene: TRBV2
clone size: .
J gene: TRBJ2-5
D gene: TRBD2
CDR3 protein: CASSATSALETQYF
CDR3 DNA: TGTGCCAGCAGTGCGACTAGCGCTCTAGAGACCCAGTACTTC

V gene: TRBV5-5
clone size: .
J gene: TRBJ2-7
D gene: .
CDR3 protein: CASSLTVSGTRPYEQYF
CDR3 DNA: TGTGCCAGCAGCTTGACCGTTTCCGGGACAAGGCCCTACGAGCAGTACTTC

V gene: TRBV4-2
clone size: .
J gene: TRBJ1-1
D gene: .
CDR3 protein: CASSLKMNTEAFF
CDR3 DNA: TGTGCCAGCAGCTTGAAAATGAACACTGAAGCTTTCTTT

V gene: TRBV27
clone size: .
J gene: TRBJ2-2
D gene: TRBD2
CDR3 protein: CASSLGLAGVRTGELFF
CDR3 DNA: TGTGCCAGCAGTTTGGGTCTAGCGGGAGTTCGCACCGGGGAGCTGTTTTTT

V gene: TRBV5-4
clone size: few
J gene: TRBJ1-1
D gene: .
CDR3 protein: CASSFEQQGENTEAFF
CDR3 DNA: TGTGCCAGCAGTTTCGAACAACAAGGGGAAAACACTGAAGCTTTCTTT

V gene: TRBV7-9
clone size: .
J gene: TRBJ2-5
D gene: TRBD2
CDR3 protein: CASSLVAGGRETQYF
CDR3 DNA: TGTGCCAGCAGCTTAGTTGCGGGGGGCCGGGAGACCCAGTACTTC

V gene: TRBV7-2
clone size: .
J gene: TRBJ2-7
D gene: TRBD1
CDR3 protein: CASSSGTGEYEQYF
CDR3 DNA: TGTGCCAGCAGCTCCGGGACAGGGGAATACGAGCAGTACTTC

V gene: TRBV5-4
clone size: once
J gene: TRBJ1-6
D gene: .
CDR3 protein: CASSFTTGPQPLHF
CDR3 DNA: TGTGCCAGCAGCTTCACGACAGGCCCACAACCCCTCCACTTT

V gene: TRBV19
clone size: .
J gene: TRBJ2-7
D gene: .
CDR3 protein: CASKRGGDTYEQYF
CDR3 DNA: TGTGCCAGTAAGAGGGGGGGGGACACCTACGAGCAGTACTTC

V gene: TRBV9
clone size: .
J gene: TRBJ2-7
D gene: .
CDR3 protein: CASSADPSSYEQYF
CDR3 DNA: TGTGCCAGCAGCGCCGACCCGAGCTCCTACGAGCAGTACTTC

V gene: TRBV5-8
clone size: .
J gene: TRBJ2-7
D gene: .
CDR3 protein: CATTPWGINEQYF
CDR3 DNA: TGTGCCACCACCCCTTGGGGGATCAATGAGCAGTACTTC

V gene: TRBV7-8
clone size: .
J gene: TRBJ2-1
D gene: TRBD2
CDR3 protein: CASSFIGLALNEQFF
CDR3 DNA: TGTGCCAGCAGCTTCATAGGACTAGCGTTAAATGAGCAGTTCTTC

V gene: TRBV9
clone size: .
J gene: TRBJ2-5
D gene: .
CDR3 protein: CASSPRPNLGQETQYF
CDR3 DNA: TGTGCCAGCAGCCCTCGACCTAACCTGGGGCAAGAGACCCAGTACTTC

V gene: TRBV5-6
clone size: .
J gene: TRBJ1-3
D gene: .
CDR3 protein: CASSLASSGNTIYF
CDR3 DNA: TGTGCCAGCAGCTTGGCGAGCTCTGGAAACACCATATATTTT

V gene: TRBV9
clone size: .
J gene: TRBJ2-3
D gene: .
CDR3 protein: CASSVGTGLSTDTQYF
CDR3 DNA: TGTGCCAGCAGCGTAGGGACGGGGCTGAGCACAGATACGCAGTATTTT

V gene: TRBV7-9
clone size: .
J gene: TRBJ2-3
D gene: TRBD1
CDR3 protein: CASSLGDRGRGDTQYF
CDR3 DNA: TGTGCCAGCAGCTTAGGGGACAGGGGGCGAGGAGATACGCAGTATTTT

V gene: TRBV11-3
clone size: .
J gene: TRBJ2-5
D gene: .
CDR3 protein: CASSALMGRMETQYF
CDR3 DNA: TGTGCCAGCAGCGCCTTAATGGGGCGAATGGAGACCCAGTACTTC

V gene: TRBV7-2
clone size: .
J gene: TRBJ1-2
D gene: .
CDR3 protein: CASSTPGTPYGYTF
CDR3 DNA: TGTGCCAGCAGCACACCCGGGACACCCTATGGCTACACCTTC

V gene: TRBV6-5
clone size: .
J gene: TRBJ1-1
D gene: TRBD1
CDR3 protein: CASGRDRNTEAFF
CDR3 DNA: TGTGCCAGCGGTAGGGACAGAAACACTGAAGCTTTCTTT

V gene: TRBV27
clone size: .
J gene: TRBJ1-4
D gene: .
CDR3 protein: CASRGKGRVGEKLFF
CDR3 DNA: TGTGCCAGCAGAGGCAAGGGGAGGGTTGGCGAAAAACTGTTTTTT

V gene: TRBV5-4
clone size: few
J gene: TRBJ2-3
D gene: .
CDR3 protein: CASSLASGALRDTQYF
CDR3 DNA: TGTGCCAGCAGCTTGGCCTCCGGGGCTTTAAGGGATACGCAGTATTTT

V gene: TRBV18
clone size: .
J gene: TRBJ1-2
D gene: .
CDR3 protein: CASSPPDSYGYTF
CDR3 DNA: TGTGCCAGCTCACCCCCGGACAGCTATGGCTACACCTTC

V gene: TRBV5-6
clone size: .
J gene: TRBJ2-7
D gene: .
CDR3 protein: CASSKEIRYAEQYF
CDR3 DNA: TGTGCCAGCAGCAAAGAGATCAGGTACGCCGAGCAGTACTTC

V gene: TRBV4-2
clone size: .
J gene: TRBJ2-2
D gene: .
CDR3 protein: CASRRDANTGELFF
CDR3 DNA: TGTGCCAGTCGCCGGGATGCCAACACCGGGGAGCTGTTTTTT

V gene: TRBV21-1
clone size: .
J gene: TRBJ2-7
D gene: .
CDR3 protein: CASSKPTSSGEFRYEQYF
CDR3 DNA: TGTGCCAGCAGCAAACCCACTAGCTCGGGGGAGTTTCGCTACGAGCAGTACTTC

V gene: TRBV18
clone size: .
J gene: TRBJ2-5
D gene: .
CDR3 protein: CASSPSRETQYF
CDR3 DNA: TGTGCCAGCTCACCATCTCGAGAGACCCAGTACTTC

V gene: TRBV6-6
clone size: .
J gene: TRBJ2-1
D gene: .
CDR3 protein: CASSPIHPWVQFF
CDR3 DNA: TGTGCCAGCAGTCCCATCCACCCTTGGGTGCAGTTCTTC

V gene: TRBV30
clone size: .
J gene: TRBJ1-3
D gene: .
CDR3 protein: CAWSRDSGSGNTIYF
CDR3 DNA: TGTGCCTGGAGTAGGGACTCAGGCTCTGGAAACACCATATATTTT

V gene: TRBV2
clone size: .
J gene: TRBJ1-4
D gene: .
CDR3 protein: CASSEAATGSQKLFF
CDR3 DNA: TGTGCCAGCAGTGAAGCGGCGACAGGCAGTCAAAAACTGTTTTTT

V gene: TRBV5-8
clone size: .
J gene: TRBJ2-7
D gene: TRBD1
CDR3 protein: CASSLTAGTGSYEQYF
CDR3 DNA: TGTGCCAGCAGCCTAACCGCCGGGACAGGATCCTACGAGCAGTACTTC

V gene: TRBV6-1
clone size: .
J gene: TRBJ2-3
D gene: TRBD1
CDR3 protein: CASRGGADTQYF
CDR3 DNA: TGTGCCAGCAGAGGGGGCGCAGATACGCAGTATTTT

V gene: TRBV4-1
clone size: .
J gene: TRBJ1-2
D gene: .
CDR3 protein: CASSQGWGYGYTF
CDR3 DNA: TGCGCCAGCAGCCAAGGATGGGGCTATGGCTACACCTTC

V gene: TRBV5-6
clone size: .
J gene: TRBJ1-1
D gene: TRBD1
CDR3 protein: CASSSQGANVNTEAFF
CDR3 DNA: TGTGCCAGCAGCTCGCAGGGGGCCAACGTCAACACTGAAGCTTTCTTT

V gene: TRBV6-6
clone size: .
J gene: TRBJ2-1
D gene: .
CDR3 protein: CASRGADYNEQFF
CDR3 DNA: TGTGCCAGCAGGGGGGCCGACTACAATGAGCAGTTCTTC

V gene: TRBV9
clone size: once
J gene: TRBJ2-1
D gene: TRBD2
CDR3 protein: CASSRSLTSGYNEQFF
CDR3 DNA: TGTGCCAGCAGCCGATCCTTAACTAGCGGCTACAATGAGCAGTTCTTC

V gene: TRBV28
clone size: .
J gene: TRBJ1-2
D gene: TRBD1
CDR3 protein: CASSLGQIYGYTF
CDR3 DNA: TGTGCCAGCAGTTTGGGACAGATTTATGGCTACACCTTC

V gene: TRBV5-4
clone size: .
J gene: TRBJ1-2
D gene: .
CDR3 protein: CASSLWGAYGYTF
CDR3 DNA: TGTGCCAGCAGCTTGTGGGGGGCCTATGGCTACACCTTC

V gene: TRBV11-2
clone size: .
J gene: TRBJ1-1
D gene: .
CDR3 protein: CASSLGANTEAFF
CDR3 DNA: TGTGCCAGCAGCTTAGGGGCGAACACTGAAGCTTTCTTT

V gene: TRBV7-9
clone size: .
J gene: TRBJ2-1
D gene: .
CDR3 protein: CASSSDRSPYNEQFF
CDR3 DNA: TGTGCCAGCAGCTCCGACAGATCACCCTACAATGAGCAGTTCTTC

V gene: TRBV11-2
clone size: .
J gene: TRBJ1-2
D gene: .
CDR3 protein: CASSPRQVQGYTF
CDR3 DNA: TGTGCCAGCAGCCCGAGACAGGTCCAGGGCTACACCTTC

V gene: TRBV19
clone size: .
J gene: TRBJ1-6
D gene: TRBD1
CDR3 protein: CATSAQGGFYNSPLHF
CDR3 DNA: TGTGCCACCTCCGCCCAGGGGGGTTTCTATAATTCACCCCTCCACTTT

V gene: TRBV29-1
clone size: .
J gene: TRBJ2-7
D gene: TRBD1
CDR3 protein: CSVADTGVSYEQYF
CDR3 DNA: TGCAGCGTTGCGGATACAGGGGTATCCTACGAGCAGTACTTC